This T cell receptor beta chain comes out of a study of monozygotic twins with inflammatory bowel disease. About this clonotype: Its antigen is not identified.

TCRdb re-called the 5' RACE reads; one entry per CDR3 protein, DNA not given. The sample totals about 160,000 distinct CDR3 sequences. The CDR3 runs 15 residues. Notes on the study in general: Those with IBD had lower TCRbeta diversity (inverse Simpson) than their healthy co-twins did. The analysis yielded no support for one strong signal or clonotype associated with IBD.

Someone took an approximately 2.4 ml blood sample from each of the donors. The receptor was isolated from a human donor with ulcerative colitis or Crohn's disease, or a healthy co-twin of an affected twin (not recorded which). Sequenced: blood. The chain is built from TRBV12-3 or TRBV12-4 and TRBJ2-3; the TRBD1 assignment by TCRdb is unverifiable without DNA. The CDR3 here is CASSLTGGPADTQYF.